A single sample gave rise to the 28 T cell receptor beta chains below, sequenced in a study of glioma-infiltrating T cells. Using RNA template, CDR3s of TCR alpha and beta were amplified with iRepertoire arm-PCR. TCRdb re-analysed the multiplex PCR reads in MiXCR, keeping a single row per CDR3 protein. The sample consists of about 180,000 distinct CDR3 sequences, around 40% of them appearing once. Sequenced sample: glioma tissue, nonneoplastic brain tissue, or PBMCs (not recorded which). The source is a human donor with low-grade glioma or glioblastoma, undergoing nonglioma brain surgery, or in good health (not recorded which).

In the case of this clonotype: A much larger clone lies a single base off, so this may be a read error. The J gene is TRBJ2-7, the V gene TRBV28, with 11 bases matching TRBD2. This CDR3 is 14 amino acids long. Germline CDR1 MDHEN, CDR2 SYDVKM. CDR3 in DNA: TGTGACAGCCTCACTAGCGGGGGTACCTACGAGCAGTACTTC. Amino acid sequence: CDSLTSGGTYEQYF.

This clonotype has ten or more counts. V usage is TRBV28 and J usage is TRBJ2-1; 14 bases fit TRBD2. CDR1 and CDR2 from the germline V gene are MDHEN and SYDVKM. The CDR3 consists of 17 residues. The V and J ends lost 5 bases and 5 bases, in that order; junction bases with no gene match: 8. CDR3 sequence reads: CASSPLMGLAGDNEQFF. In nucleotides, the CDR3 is TGTGCCAGCAGTCCGCTCATGGGACTAGCGGGAGACAATGAGCAGTTCTTC.

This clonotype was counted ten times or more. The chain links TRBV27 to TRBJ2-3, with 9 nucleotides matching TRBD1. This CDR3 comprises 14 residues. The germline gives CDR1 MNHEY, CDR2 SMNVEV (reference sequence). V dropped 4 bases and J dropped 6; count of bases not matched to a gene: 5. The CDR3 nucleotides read TGTGCCAGCAGTTCAGGACAGGGGATCGATACGCAGTATTTT. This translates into CASSSGQGIDTQYF.

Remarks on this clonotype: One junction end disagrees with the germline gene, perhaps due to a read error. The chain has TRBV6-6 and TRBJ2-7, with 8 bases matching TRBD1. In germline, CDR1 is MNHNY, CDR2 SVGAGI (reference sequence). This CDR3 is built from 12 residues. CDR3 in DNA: TGTGCCAGCGGGGACAGGTCGTACGGGCAGTACTTC. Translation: CASGDRSYGQYF.

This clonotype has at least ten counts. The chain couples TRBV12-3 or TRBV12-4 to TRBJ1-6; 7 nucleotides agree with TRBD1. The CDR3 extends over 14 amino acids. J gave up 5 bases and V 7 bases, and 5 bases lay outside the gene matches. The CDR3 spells CASKAGQNNSPLHF. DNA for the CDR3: TGTGCCAGCAAGGCGGGACAGAATAATTCACCCCTCCACTTT.

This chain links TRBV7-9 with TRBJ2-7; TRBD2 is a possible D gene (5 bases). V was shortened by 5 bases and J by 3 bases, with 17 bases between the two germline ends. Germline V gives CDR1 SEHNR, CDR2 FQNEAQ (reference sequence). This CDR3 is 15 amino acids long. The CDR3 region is CASSPPGVRDYEQYF. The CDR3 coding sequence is TGTGCCAGCAGCCCCCCCGGTGTGAGGGACTACGAGCAGTACTTC.

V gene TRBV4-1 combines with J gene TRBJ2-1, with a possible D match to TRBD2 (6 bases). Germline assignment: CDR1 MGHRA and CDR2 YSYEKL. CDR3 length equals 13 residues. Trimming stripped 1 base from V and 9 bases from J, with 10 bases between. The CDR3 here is CASSQAGVCEQFF. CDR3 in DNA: TGCGCCAGCAGCCAAGCGGGAGTATGTGAGCAGTTCTTC.

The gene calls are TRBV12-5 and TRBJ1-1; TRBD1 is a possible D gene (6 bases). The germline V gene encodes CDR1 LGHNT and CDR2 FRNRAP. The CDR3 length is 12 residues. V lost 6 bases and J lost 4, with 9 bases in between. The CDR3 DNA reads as TGTGCTAGTGGGGACAGTCCCACTGAAGCTTTCTTT. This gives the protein CASGDSPTEAFF.

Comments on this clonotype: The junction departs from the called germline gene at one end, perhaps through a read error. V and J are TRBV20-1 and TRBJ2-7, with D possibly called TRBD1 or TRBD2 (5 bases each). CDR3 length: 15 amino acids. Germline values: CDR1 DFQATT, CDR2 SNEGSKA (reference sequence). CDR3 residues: CSARSRRKEGHHGIF. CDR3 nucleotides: TGCAGTGCTAGAAGCAGAAGGAAGGAAGGACACCACGGGATCTTC.

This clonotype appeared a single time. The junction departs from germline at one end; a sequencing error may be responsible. The DNA of the CDR3 is TGTGCCACCAGCCAACCACGGGTTAGCAAAGATACGCAGTATTTT. Its protein is CATSQPRVSKDTQYF. The chain has TRBV15 and TRBJ2-3; no reliable D call. The CDR3 covers 15 residues. From germline, CDR1 is LNHNV and CDR2 YYDKDF (reference sequence).

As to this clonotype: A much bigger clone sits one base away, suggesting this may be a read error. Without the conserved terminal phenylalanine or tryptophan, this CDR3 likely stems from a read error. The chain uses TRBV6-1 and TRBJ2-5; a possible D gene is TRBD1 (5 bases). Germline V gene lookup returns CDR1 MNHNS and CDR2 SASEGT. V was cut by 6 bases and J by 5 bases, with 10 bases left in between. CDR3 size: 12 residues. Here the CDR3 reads CASRSRQETQYL. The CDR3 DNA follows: TGTGCCAGCAGATCCAGACAGGAGACCCAGTACCTC.

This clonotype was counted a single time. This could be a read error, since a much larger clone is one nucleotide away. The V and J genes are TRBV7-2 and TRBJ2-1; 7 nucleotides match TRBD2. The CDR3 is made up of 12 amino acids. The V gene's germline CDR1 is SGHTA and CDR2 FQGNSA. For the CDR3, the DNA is TGTGCCAGCAGCATTAGTGAGCGGGAACCTACCTTC. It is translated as CASSISEREPTF. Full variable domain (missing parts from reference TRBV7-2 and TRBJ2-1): GAGVSQSPSNKVTEKGKDVELRCDPISGHTALYWYRQSLGQGLEFLIYFQGNSAPDKSGLPSDRFSAERTGGSVSTLTIQRTQQEDSAVYLCASSISEREPTFGPGTRLTVL.

The CDR3 region has the DNA TGTGCCAGCAGCTTAAGGGCACCAGATACGCAGTATTTT. Translated: CASSLRAPDTQYF. This chain uses TRBV7-8 with TRBJ2-3; no clear D gene. CDR1 and CDR2 from the germline V gene are SGHVS and FQNEAQ. Trimming took 2 bases from V and 4 from J, leaving 7 bases between them. This CDR3 has 13 residues.

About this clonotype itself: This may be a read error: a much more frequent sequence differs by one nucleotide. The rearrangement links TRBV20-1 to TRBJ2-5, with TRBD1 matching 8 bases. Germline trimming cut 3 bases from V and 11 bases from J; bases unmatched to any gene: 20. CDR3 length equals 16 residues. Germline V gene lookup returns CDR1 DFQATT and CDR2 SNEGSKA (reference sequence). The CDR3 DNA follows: TGCAGTGCTAGGGGCCGGACAGGGCGGTCCTACAATGAGCAGTACTTC. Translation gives CSARGRTGRSYNEQYF.

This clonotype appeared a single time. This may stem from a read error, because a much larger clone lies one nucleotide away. The CDR3 DNA sequence: TGTGCCAGCAGTGCCTCGCGGACCGGCCTTTACGAGCAGTACTTC. Encoded protein: CASSASRTGLYEQYF. The rearrangement uses TRBV6-1 and TRBJ2-7; D unclear. Per the germline V gene, CDR1 is MNHNS and CDR2 is SASEGT. The CDR3 is 15 residues long. V was pared by 4 bases and J by 4 bases, with 17 bases between.

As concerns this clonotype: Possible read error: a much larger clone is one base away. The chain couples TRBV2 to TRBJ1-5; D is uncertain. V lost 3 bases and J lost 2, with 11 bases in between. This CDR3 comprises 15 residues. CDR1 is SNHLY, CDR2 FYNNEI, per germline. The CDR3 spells CASSEEVECNQPQHF. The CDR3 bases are TGTGCCAGCAGTGAGGAGGTCGAGTGCAATCAGCCCCAGCATTTT.

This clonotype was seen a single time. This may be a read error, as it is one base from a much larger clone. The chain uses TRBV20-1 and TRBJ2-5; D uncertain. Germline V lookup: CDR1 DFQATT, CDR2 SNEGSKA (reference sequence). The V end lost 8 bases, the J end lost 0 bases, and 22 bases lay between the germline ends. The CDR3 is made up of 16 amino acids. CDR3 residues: CSSAVTLAAYQETQYF. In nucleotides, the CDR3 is TGCAGTTCCGCTGTAACCCTCGCGGCCTACCAAGAGACCCAGTACTTC.

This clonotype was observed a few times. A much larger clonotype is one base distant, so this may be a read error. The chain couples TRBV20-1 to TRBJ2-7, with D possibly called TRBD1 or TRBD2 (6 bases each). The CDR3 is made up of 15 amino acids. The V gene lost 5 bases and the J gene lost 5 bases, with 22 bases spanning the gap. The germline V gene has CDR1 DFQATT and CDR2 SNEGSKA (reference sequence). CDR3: CSAPYTGAQQDEQYF. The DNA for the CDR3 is TGCAGTGCTCCTTATACGGGGGCTCAGCAGGACGAGCAGTACTTC.

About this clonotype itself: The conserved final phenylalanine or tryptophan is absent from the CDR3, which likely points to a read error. The CDR3 DNA sequence: TGCAGCGCAGCGTCGGCGGAGAATCAGCCCCAGCATCTT. It codes for CSAASAENQPQHL. This chain connects TRBV29-1 to TRBJ1-5; D not certain. The CDR3 runs to 13 residues. CDR1 SQVTM and CDR2 ANQGSEA come from the germline V gene. Trimming left V 7 bases short and J 4 bases short, with 14 bases between.

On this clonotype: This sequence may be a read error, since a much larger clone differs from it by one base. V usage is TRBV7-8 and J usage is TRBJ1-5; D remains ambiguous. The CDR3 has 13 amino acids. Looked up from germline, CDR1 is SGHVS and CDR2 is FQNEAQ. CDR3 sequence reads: CASTLSVNQPQHF. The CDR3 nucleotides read TGTGCCAGCACCTTATCCGTCAATCAGCCCCAGCATTTT. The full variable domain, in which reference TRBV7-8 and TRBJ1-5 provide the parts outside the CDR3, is GAGVSQSPRYKVAKRGQDVALRCDPISGHVSLFWYQQALGQGPEFLTYFQNEAQLDKSGLPSDRFFAERPEGSVSTLKIQRTQQEDSAVYLCASTLSVNQPQHFGDGTRLSIL.

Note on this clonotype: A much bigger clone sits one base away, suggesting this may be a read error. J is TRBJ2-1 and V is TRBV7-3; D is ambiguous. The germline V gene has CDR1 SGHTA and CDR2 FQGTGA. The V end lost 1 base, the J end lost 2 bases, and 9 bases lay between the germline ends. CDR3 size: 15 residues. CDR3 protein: CASSLKTAAYNEQFF. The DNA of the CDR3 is TGTGCCAGCAGCTTAAAGACGGCTGCCTACAATGAGCAGTTCTTC.

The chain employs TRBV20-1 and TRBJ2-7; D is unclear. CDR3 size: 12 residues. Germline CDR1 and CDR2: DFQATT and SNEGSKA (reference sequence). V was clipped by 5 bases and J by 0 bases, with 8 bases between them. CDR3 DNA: TGCAGTGCTCAGGACGCCTCCTACGAGCAGTACTTC. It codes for CSAQDASYEQYF.

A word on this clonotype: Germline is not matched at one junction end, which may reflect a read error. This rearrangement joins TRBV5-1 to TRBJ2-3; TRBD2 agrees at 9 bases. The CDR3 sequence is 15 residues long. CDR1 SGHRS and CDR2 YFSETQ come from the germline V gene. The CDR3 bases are TGCGCCAGCAGTCTTAGCGGGAGTGTCCCAGATACGAAGTATTTT. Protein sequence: CASSLSGSVPDTKYF.

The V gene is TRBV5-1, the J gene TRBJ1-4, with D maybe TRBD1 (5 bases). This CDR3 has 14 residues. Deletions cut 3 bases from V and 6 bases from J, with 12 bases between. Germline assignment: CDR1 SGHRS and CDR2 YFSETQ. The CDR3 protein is CASSSDSFDEKLFF. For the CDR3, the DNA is TGCGCCAGCAGCTCTGACAGCTTTGATGAAAAACTGTTTTTT.

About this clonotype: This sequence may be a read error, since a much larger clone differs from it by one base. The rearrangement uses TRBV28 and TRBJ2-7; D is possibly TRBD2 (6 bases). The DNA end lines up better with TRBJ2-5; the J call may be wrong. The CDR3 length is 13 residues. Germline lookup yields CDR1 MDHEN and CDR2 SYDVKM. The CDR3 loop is CASILCGEETQYF. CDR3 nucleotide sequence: TGTGCCAGCATCCTTTGCGGGGAAGAGACCCAGTACTTC.

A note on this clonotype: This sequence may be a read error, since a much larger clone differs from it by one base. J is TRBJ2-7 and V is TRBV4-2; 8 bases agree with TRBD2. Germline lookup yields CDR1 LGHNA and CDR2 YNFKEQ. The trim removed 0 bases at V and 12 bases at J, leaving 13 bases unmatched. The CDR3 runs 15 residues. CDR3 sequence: CASSQDRVAEREMYF. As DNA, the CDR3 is TGTGCCAGCAGCCAAGACAGGGTTGCGGAGCGGGAGATGTACTTC.

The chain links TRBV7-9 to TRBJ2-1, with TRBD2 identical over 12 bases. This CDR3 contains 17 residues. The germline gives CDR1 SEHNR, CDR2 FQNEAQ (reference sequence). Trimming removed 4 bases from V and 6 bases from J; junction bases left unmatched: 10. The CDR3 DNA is TGTGCCAGCAGCTCCCGACTAGCGGGAGCCAGAAGCAATGAGCAGTTCTTC. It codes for CASSSRLAGARSNEQFF.

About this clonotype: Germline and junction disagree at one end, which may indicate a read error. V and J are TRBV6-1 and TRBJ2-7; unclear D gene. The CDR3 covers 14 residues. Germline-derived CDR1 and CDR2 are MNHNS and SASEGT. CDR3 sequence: CASRRIRVSYERYF. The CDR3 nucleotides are TGTGCCAGCAGACGGATTAGGGTATCCTACGAGCGGTACTTC.